A single sample gave rise to the 3 T cell receptor beta chains below, sequenced in a study of blood T cell repertoires in COVID-19 (dated by TCRdb to about 2020). The library was built by means of the immunoSEQ multiplex PCR assay. As stored in TCRdb, this immuneACCESS dataset retains in-frame rearrangements with V and J assigned. A fraction of the clones does not appear; measured against another copy, unresolved V genes explain less than half of the discrepancy, and the remainder lacks a known reason. The sample table holds about 300,000 clones, of which approximately 90% were seen once. Roughly 4% of the sample goes to the ten largest clones. Sample: PBMCs or T cells enriched from blood (not recorded which). The receptor set was obtained from a young man who had recovered from COVID-19.

V usage is TRBV5-1 and J usage is TRBJ1-2; possible D gene TRBD1, 5 bases. CDR1 SGHRS and CDR2 YFSETQ come from the germline V gene. V was trimmed by 6 bases and J by 4 bases, leaving 10 bases between them. This CDR3 is built from 12 residues. The CDR3 bases are TGCGCCAGCAAGGGCCAGGGCTATGGCTACACCTTC. It yields the protein CASKGQGYGYTF.

Worth noting for this clone: At one end, the junction sequence differs from germline, possibly due to a read error. The V and J genes are TRBV12-3 or TRBV12-4 and TRBJ2-7, with a possible D match to TRBD1 (6 bases). This CDR3 has 11 amino acids. The CDR3 bases are TGTGCCAGCAGTCCAGGGGACGAGCAGCACTTC. Protein product: CASSPGDEQHF.

The V and J genes are TRBV6-5 and TRBJ2-7, with 9 nucleotides matching TRBD1. Germline lookup yields CDR1 MNHEY and CDR2 SVGAGI. V was pared by 6 bases and J by 5 bases, with 5 bases of the junction left unmatched. CDR3 length: 13 amino acids. CDR3 sequence reads: CASRGTGTHEQYF. The CDR3 nucleotides are TGTGCCAGCAGGGGGACAGGGACCCACGAGCAGTACTTC.